A selection of T cell receptor beta chains follows, all from one sample in a study of T cell responses to AZD1222 COVID-19 vaccine. TCRdb's copy holds only in-frame clones and misses some; the assay was immunoSEQ multiplex PCR. The data contain under 150,000 clones, 85% to 90% of them singletons. Material: peripheral blood, obtained 28 days after the second AZD1222 dose. The receptor set was obtained from an adult who received the AZD1222 COVID-19 vaccine. CDR3s include the opening cysteine and the closing phenylalanine or tryptophan. A D gene is named only where the DNA matches it firmly. The listing skips clone size in some rows; elsewhere it reads once, few, many or a size class.

D gene,clone size,J gene,V gene,CDR3 protein,CDR3 DNA
NA,NA,TRBJ1-1,TRBV27,CASKLEPQGKAFF,TGTGCCAGCAAATTGGAGCCACAGGGTAAGGCTTTCTTT
TRBD2,NA,TRBJ2-6,TRBV3-1/TRBV3-2,CASSQENPAQQLAGGSGANVLTF,TGTGCCAGCAGCCAAGAAAACCCCGCTCAACAGCTAGCGGGAGGCTCTGGGGCCAACGTCCTGACTTTC
TRBD1,NA,TRBJ1-5,TRBV10-3,CAISDRDRGDNQPQHF,TGTGCCATCAGTGATCGGGACAGGGGAGATAATCAGCCCCAGCATTTT
NA,NA,TRBJ2-7,TRBV11-2,CASSPGVIVHEQYF,TGTGCCAGCAGCCCCGGGGTAATCGTCCACGAGCAGTACTTC
TRBD2,NA,TRBJ2-7,TRBV20-1,CSASTMTSLYEQYF,TGCAGTGCTAGTACGATGACTAGCTTGTACGAGCAGTACTTC
TRBD1,NA,TRBJ2-5,TRBV18,CASTQQGGQETQYF,TGTGCCAGCACCCAACAGGGGGGTCAAGAGACCCAGTACTTC
TRBD2,NA,TRBJ2-1,TRBV6-5,CASSLAGGPDEQFF,TGTGCCAGCAGCCTAGCGGGAGGGCCAGATGAGCAGTTCTTC
NA,NA,TRBJ1-2,TRBV6-2/TRBV6-3,CASSGGQIFYGYTF,TGTGCCAGCAGTGGCGGACAGATATTCTATGGCTACACCTTC
NA,NA,TRBJ2-7,TRBV11-3,CASSLGVVAAGSYEQYF,TGTGCCAGCAGCTTAGGAGTGGTGGCAGCCGGCTCCTACGAGCAGTACTTC
NA,NA,TRBJ1-5,TRBV3-1/TRBV3-2,CASSHGSGSRHQPQHF,TGTGCCAGCAGTCATGGGTCGGGGAGTAGGCATCAGCCCCAGCATTTT
NA,NA,TRBJ1-2,TRBV7-2,CASSSNVANYGYTF,TGTGCCAGCAGCTCAAATGTTGCTAACTATGGCTACACCTTC
TRBD2,NA,TRBJ2-3,TRBV7-9,CASSLVAGGADTQYF,TGTGCCAGCAGCTTAGTAGCGGGGGGAGCAGATACGCAGTATTTT
TRBD1,NA,TRBJ1-3,TRBV11-3,CASSFWTGPSSGNTIYF,TGTGCCAGCAGCTTTTGGACAGGCCCGAGCTCTGGAAACACCATATATTTT
NA,once,TRBJ2-1,TRBV14,CASSLLGTSSYNEQFF,TGTGCCAGCAGCCTCCTGGGGACGAGCTCCTACAATGAGCAGTTCTTC
TRBD2,NA,TRBJ2-3,TRBV28,CASSLASGGRFTDTQYF,TGTGCCAGCAGTTTAGCTAGCGGGGGACGTTTCACAGATACGCAGTATTTT
TRBD1,NA,TRBJ1-6,TRBV9,CASTIGQGNSPLHF,TGTGCCAGCACGATCGGACAGGGTAATTCACCCCTCCACTTT
TRBD1,NA,TRBJ1-1,TRBV11-2,CASSFPHRGVNTEAFF,TGTGCCAGCAGCTTCCCCCACAGGGGAGTGAACACTGAAGCTTTCTTT
NA,NA,TRBJ1-3,TRBV6-5,CASNPGGSGNTIYF,TGTGCCAGCAACCCTGGAGGATCGGGAAACACCATATATTTT
TRBD2,NA,TRBJ2-1,TRBV13,CASRLTSGGSFRFF,TGTGCCAGCAGACTGACTAGCGGGGGATCGTTCCGGTTCTTC
TRBD2,NA,TRBJ2-3,TRBV24-1,CATSDASGGAGDTQYF,TGTGCCACCAGTGATGCTAGCGGGGGGGCTGGGGATACGCAGTATTTT
NA,NA,TRBJ1-1,TRBV5-4,CASSSPTGANTEAFF,TGTGCCAGCAGTTCCCCGACAGGAGCGAACACTGAAGCTTTCTTT
TRBD2,few,TRBJ2-7,TRBV3-1/TRBV3-2,CASSPDWEGPGYEQYF,TGTGCCAGCAGCCCTGATTGGGAGGGCCCGGGTTACGAGCAGTACTTC
TRBD1,once,TRBJ1-5,TRBV28,CASSLGQGLNQPQHF,TGTGCCAGCAGTTTAGGACAGGGGTTAAATCAGCCCCAGCATTTT
NA,NA,TRBJ1-5,TRBV3-1/TRBV3-2,CASSQAGVNQPQHF,TGTGCCAGCAGCCAAGCAGGGGTCAATCAGCCCCAGCATTTT
NA,NA,TRBJ2-7,TRBV15,CATSSFYEQYF,TGTGCCACCAGCAGTTTCTACGAGCAGTACTTC
NA,NA,TRBJ2-2,TRBV5-6,CASSLVNRELFF,TGTGCCAGCAGCTTGGTTAACCGGGAGCTGTTTTTT
TRBD1,NA,TRBJ1-3,TRBV6-1,CASSATGGTRWNTIYF,TGTGCCAGCAGTGCAACAGGGGGCACACGATGGAACACCATATATTTT
NA,NA,TRBJ2-7,TRBV12-3/TRBV12-4,CASSFVGDEQYF,TGTGCCAGCAGTTTCGTGGGAGACGAGCAGTACTTC
TRBD1,NA,TRBJ2-3,TRBV6-5,CATDRVFTDTQYF,TGTGCCACCGACAGGGTCTTCACAGATACGCAGTATTTT
NA,NA,TRBJ1-2,TRBV3-1/TRBV3-2,CASSQDYGYTF,TGTGCCAGCAGCCAAGACTATGGCTACACCTTC
TRBD1,NA,TRBJ2-2,TRBV29-1,CSVEDIGGVPGELFF,TGCAGCGTTGAAGATATAGGGGGCGTCCCCGGGGAGCTGTTTTTT
NA,NA,TRBJ1-2,TRBV7-8,CASSLGAANYGYTF,TGTGCCAGCAGCTTAGGGGCAGCAAACTATGGCTACACCTTC
NA,NA,TRBJ1-5,TRBV5-8,CASSMGDRTNQPQHF,TGTGCCAGCAGCATGGGAGACAGGACCAATCAGCCCCAGCATTTT
NA,NA,TRBJ1-5,TRBV28,CASSLIGARQPQHF,TGTGCCAGCAGTTTGATCGGGGCTCGGCAGCCCCAGCATTTT
NA,NA,TRBJ1-1,TRBV28,CASIPRGRQMNTEAFF,TGTGCCAGCATCCCCCGGGGCCGACAAATGAACACTGAAGCTTTCTTT
NA,NA,TRBJ1-5,TRBV28,CASSGGGQPQHF,TGTGCCAGCAGCGGGGGGGGTCAGCCCCAGCATTTT
TRBD1,NA,TRBJ1-6,TRBV19,CASSSWGQSSYNSPLHF,TGTGCCAGTAGTTCGTGGGGACAGAGCTCCTATAATTCACCCCTCCACTTT
NA,NA,TRBJ2-7,TRBV24-1,CATSSGSSYEQYF,TGTGCCACCAGTTCGGGCAGTTCCTACGAGCAGTACTTC
NA,NA,TRBJ1-1,TRBV5-1,CASSPYPSGARMNTEAFF,TGCGCCAGCAGCCCGTACCCCTCGGGGGCGCGAATGAACACTGAAGCTTTCTTT
NA,NA,TRBJ1-2,TRBV28,CASSNSGVYSYTF,TGTGCCAGCAGTAATTCAGGGGTTTATAGCTACACCTTC
NA,NA,TRBJ1-2,TRBV28,CASSRTARSYGYTF,TGTGCCAGCAGTCGGACAGCCAGAAGCTATGGCTACACCTTC
NA,NA,TRBJ1-2,TRBV4-1,CASSQVTTAANYGYTF,TGCGCCAGCAGCCAAGTAACGACCGCAGCTAACTATGGCTACACCTTC
NA,NA,TRBJ1-6,TRBV2,CASSESLYNSPLHF,TGTGCCAGCAGTGAATCCCTCTATAATTCACCCCTCCACTTT
TRBD1,NA,TRBJ2-5,TRBV14,CASSPGQGSWETQYF,TGTGCCAGCAGCCCAGGACAGGGGAGTTGGGAGACCCAGTACTTC
TRBD1,NA,TRBJ2-3,TRBV2,CASSMGQGWVDTQYF,TGTGCCAGCAGTATGGGACAGGGTTGGGTTGATACGCAGTATTTT
NA,NA,TRBJ2-2,TRBV14,CASSQVRATTGELFF,TGTGCCAGCAGCCAAGTCAGGGCGACTACCGGGGAGCTGTTTTTT
TRBD2,NA,TRBJ2-1,TRBV5-1,CASSLEGGRAKNEQFF,TGCGCCAGCAGCTTGGAGGGCGGGAGGGCTAAAAATGAGCAGTTCTTC
NA,NA,TRBJ1-6,TRBV28,CASSPADRFGSPLHF,TGTGCCAGCAGTCCCGCTGACAGGTTTGGGTCACCCCTCCACTTT
NA,once,TRBJ1-3,TRBV4-3,CASSQDIRSSGNTIYF,TGCGCCAGCAGCCAAGATATTCGGAGCTCTGGAAACACCATATATTTT
NA,NA,TRBJ1-1,TRBV7-8,CASSLGGVLNTEAFF,TGTGCCAGCAGCTTAGGGGGTGTACTGAACACTGAAGCTTTCTTT
NA,NA,TRBJ2-2,TRBV6-5,CASSHVSGELFF,TGTGCCAGCAGCCACGTCTCCGGGGAGCTGTTTTTT
NA,once,TRBJ2-7,TRBV11-2,CASSPPSPYEQYF,TGTGCCAGCAGCCCACCTTCGCCCTACGAGCAGTACTTC
NA,NA,TRBJ2-5,TRBV18,CASSPFYSNSETQYF,TGTGCCAGCTCACCATTTTACAGCAATTCGGAGACCCAGTACTTC
NA,once,TRBJ2-1,TRBV7-9,CASSIYNEQFF,TGTGCCAGCAGCATCTACAATGAGCAGTTCTTC
NA,NA,TRBJ1-3,TRBV11-2,CASRPSLVGSGNTIYF,TGTGCCAGCAGACCCTCCCTAGTCGGGTCCGGAAACACCATATATTTT
NA,NA,TRBJ2-7,TRBV10-3,CAISAYSDYEQYF,TGTGCCATCAGTGCCTATTCGGACTACGAGCAGTACTTC
NA,NA,TRBJ1-5,TRBV6-2/TRBV6-3,CASSQRQRSSVSQPQHF,TGTGCCAGCAGCCAAAGACAGCGCTCATCAGTCTCCCAGCCCCAGCATTTT